A selection of T cell receptor beta chains follows, all from one sample in a study of blood T cell repertoires in COVID-19. Some clones are missing from TCRdb's copy, which holds only in-frame ones; the method was immunoSEQ multiplex PCR. The sample has 70,000 to 95,000 clones, 89% seen once; the top ten hold approximately 2.6%. Source material: peripheral blood. These receptor sequences come from a man aged 50 to 59 with COVID-19, enrolled during active disease. The CDR3 runs from the conserved cysteine through the conserved F or W. Each record gives: clone size, J gene, D gene, V gene, CDR3 DNA, CDR3 protein. A D gene is named only where the DNA matches it firmly. Not all rows give a size; the values are once, few, many and, for expanded clones, a class.

>NA|TRBJ2-5|TRBD2|TRBV5-1
TGCGCCAGCAGCTTGGTGGGGACTAGGTCTGAGACCCAGTACTTC
CASSLVGTRSETQYF
>NA|TRBJ1-1|NA|TRBV2
TGTGCCAGCATATGGAGGGTACAGATGATGAACACTGAAGCTTTCTTT
CASIWRVQMMNTEAFF
>NA|TRBJ2-1|TRBD2|TRBV2
TGTGCCAGCAGTGACCTCACTAGCGGGGGAGACGATGAGCAGTTCTTC
CASSDLTSGGDDEQFF
>NA|TRBJ1-5|NA|TRBV6-2/TRBV6-3
TGTGCCAGCAGCCCCGGGACACCGAATAGCAATCAGCCCCAGCATTTT
CASSPGTPNSNQPQHF
>once|TRBJ1-3|NA|TRBV4-1
TGCGCCAGCAGCCAAGATACAGGGTTCTCTGGAAACACCATATATTTT
CASSQDTGFSGNTIYF
>NA|TRBJ2-1|TRBD2|TRBV5-5
TGTGCCACCCGGACTAGCGGGACCATTTACAATGAGCAGTTCTTC
CATRTSGTIYNEQFF
>NA|TRBJ1-2|NA|TRBV10-2
TGCGCCAGCAGTGACCCAGGAAACTATGGCTACACCTTC
CASSDPGNYGYTF
>once|TRBJ2-3|TRBD2|TRBV6-4
TGTGCCAGCAGTGTAACTAGCGGGGGAACAGATACGCAGTATTTT
CASSVTSGGTDTQYF
>NA|TRBJ2-2|NA|TRBV4-2
TGTGCCAGCAGCCAAGCGGCAGGGCAGGACGGGGAGCTGTTTTTT
CASSQAAGQDGELFF
>NA|TRBJ2-2|TRBD1|TRBV5-8
TGTGCCAGTGTGGGACAGGGGCTAAACACCGGGGAGCTGTTTTTT
CASVGQGLNTGELFF
>NA|TRBJ2-3|TRBD2|TRBV7-8
TGTGCCACCAAGCGGGGAGAGACAGATACGCAGTATTTT
CATKRGETDTQYF
>NA|TRBJ2-1|NA|TRBV4-3
TGCGCCAGCAGCCAAGAAGGGGGGGGATACAATGAGCAGTTCTTC
CASSQEGGGYNEQFF
>NA|TRBJ2-5|TRBD2|TRBV4-1
TGCGCCAGCAGCCAAGGAAGGTGGCGGCGGGAGTCGGAGACCCAGTACTTC
CASSQGRWRRESETQYF
>NA|TRBJ1-4|NA|TRBV11-2
TGTGCCAGCAGCTTCCTAACCGACAGATCAACTAATGAAAAACTGTTTTTT
CASSFLTDRSTNEKLFF
>NA|TRBJ1-3|NA|TRBV7-9
TGTGCCAGCTCCCGCGGACTTGGGCCAAGATCTGGAAACACCATATATTTT
CASSRGLGPRSGNTIYF
>few|TRBJ2-6|NA|TRBV7-3
TGTGCCAGCAGCTTAACCGACAGTCTGGATCCCAACGTCCTGACTTTC
CASSLTDSLDPNVLTF
>NA|TRBJ1-2|NA|TRBV6-2/TRBV6-3
TGTGCCAGCAGTTACGCAGGCTATGGCTACACCTTC
CASSYAGYGYTF
>NA|TRBJ1-5|NA|TRBV28
TGTGCCAGCAGTTCCCACGTTCAGGGGAGGGGCAATCAGCCCCAGCATTTT
CASSSHVQGRGNQPQHF
>NA|TRBJ2-3|NA|TRBV4-2
TGTGCCAGCAGCCAAAACATGGGAGGGGGGGTCACAGATACGCAGTATTTT
CASSQNMGGGVTDTQYF
>NA|TRBJ2-7|NA|TRBV9
TGTGCCAGCAGCGTAGTCGGCGGGGCCCCATGGGAAGAGCAGTACTTC
CASSVVGGAPWEEQYF
>once|TRBJ1-5|TRBD1|TRBV19
TGTGCCAGTAGTATAGATATTGACAGGGATCAGCCCCAGCATTTT
CASSIDIDRDQPQHF
>NA|TRBJ1-6|TRBD1|TRBV27
TGTGCCAGCAGTTCCAGGACAGGGTCTAATTCACCCCTCCACTTT
CASSSRTGSNSPLHF
>NA|TRBJ2-5|TRBD1|TRBV18
TGTGCCAGCTCACACCCTCAGGACAGGGTTGAAGAGACCCAGTACTTC
CASSHPQDRVEETQYF
>NA|TRBJ2-1|TRBD2|TRBV4-1
TGCGCCAGCAGCCATGACTCTCCCGGACTAGCGGGGGCTTCCTACAATGAGCAGTTCTTC
CASSHDSPGLAGASYNEQFF